This T cell receptor beta chain appears in the sequencing data of a study of response to subunit inactivated influenza vaccine. Via MiXCR, TCRdb re-called the RT-PCR reads, giving one row per CDR3 protein. There are 710,000 or so distinct CDR3 sequences in the sample; roughly 14% occur only once, and 9.5% to 13% lies in the top ten. This clonotype appeared a few times. The antigen is unknown. Broader study findings: Authors proposed each seasonal influenza vaccination draws in few new T cells.

Specimen: PBMCs from blood, collected 11 to 12 days after vaccination. The origin of this receptor is a man aged 50-59 years who received an inactivated influenza vaccine.

CDR3 sequence: CASSHGSRGGGGTDTQYF. The CDR3 DNA follows: TGTGCCAGCAGCCACGGAAGTCGGGGCGGGGGGGGCACAGATACGCAGTATTTT. The V and J genes are TRBV4-2 and TRBJ2-3; 9 bases are shared with TRBD2. V was clipped by 3 bases and J by 1 base; unmatched bases: 11. The CDR3 is 18 amino acids. From germline, CDR1 is LGHNA and CDR2 YNFKEQ.